This T cell receptor beta chain was documented in a study of blood T cell repertoires in COVID-19. Background on the study: The cDNA or gDNA used as material had been derived from T cells, B-cell-depleted T cells, or PBMCs.

Using immunoSEQ multiplex PCR, the repertoire was profiled, and TCRdb retains in-frame clones only, with some absent. The table includes fewer than 200,000 clones, about 86% detected once. Trimming took 3 bases from V and 4 from J, leaving 20 bases between them. Germline assignment: CDR1 SGHTA and CDR2 FQGNSA. The length of the CDR3 is 17 residues. The chain links TRBV7-2 to TRBJ2-3, with TRBD2 as a possible D gene (5 bases). Material: peripheral blood. The clonotype originates from a man aged 70 or older with active or convalescent COVID-19. The CDR3 DNA follows: TGTGCCAGCAGCTTGCCCCCAGGAGGCTACGGGGCAGATACGCAGTATTTT. Its translation: CASSLPPGGYGADTQYF.